Described below is a single T cell receptor (beta chain) sequence and its context. Its antigen specificity is not known. Per-base quality was not reported, and no clone a single base away is much larger than it. The data derive from a study of response to subunit inactivated influenza vaccine (dated by TCRdb to about 2018). General notes on the study: To follow how T cells responded to a trivalent subunit inactivated influenza vaccine, the researchers relied on deep quantitative profiling of the T cell receptor repertoire. Summary of the overall study and its limitations: According to the authors, only a limited number of new T cells may be recruited by each seasonal influenza vaccination.

The library was prepared using RT-PCR. This sample was sequenced with an Illumina HiSeq 2500. TCRdb trimmed public reads at Q25 via fastp, called clones via MiXCR and kept in-frame beta chains. Identical CDR3 protein sequences are pooled into one entry, listed with their most common genes and DNA. A total of around 650,000 distinct CDR3 sequences appear in this sample, about a sixth of them only once. Jointly, the top ten make up 11% of the sample. The TCR sequence derives from a man between 50 and 59 years old who received an inactivated influenza vaccine. Donor details come from another sample of the same person, matched by shared clones. The sample in question was PBMCs from blood, obtained roughly 12 days after vaccination.

CDR3 protein: CASSLGGLGGHNEQFF. The nucleotide sequence is given as TGTGCCAGCAGTTTAGGGGGCCTAGGGGGGCACAATGAGCAGTTCTTC. The receptor chain draws on TRBV12-3 or TRBV12-4 and TRBJ2-1; the D gene is perhaps TRBD1 or TRBD2, as each covers 6 bases. The CDR3 goes from the cysteine to the phenylalanine over 16 residues. Just CDR3 DNA is preserved here, 48 bases in frame from base 1. The V end loses 1 base and the J end loses 5 bases, and a stretch of 15 bases separates them.